The 21 T cell receptor beta chains given below trace back to one sample, sequenced in a study of Ad26.COV2.S vaccination and SARS-CoV-2 variants. Data came from immunoSEQ multiplex PCR; TCRdb stores just in-frame clones and leaves some out. This sample has roughly 150,000 clones; 80% to 90% occur once, and the top ten carry less than 6%. This material consisted of peripheral blood, taken after recovery from COVID-19. The receptors stem from a human donor who had recovered from COVID-19.

This chain uses TRBV6-1 with TRBJ2-7; D is ambiguous. This CDR3 is 14 amino acids long. V was cut by 1 base and J by 0 bases, with 7 bases left in between. Germline V gives CDR1 MNHNS, CDR2 SASEGT. CDR3 loop: CASSEEDLSYEQYF. The CDR3 region has the DNA TGTGCCAGCAGTGAAGAGGACCTCTCCTACGAGCAGTACTTC.

The V call is TRBV28, the J call TRBJ2-7; 7 bases map to TRBD1. V lost 6 bases, J lost 7 bases, and 15 bases stayed unmatched. CDR3 length: 15 amino acids. The V gene's germline CDR1 is MDHEN and CDR2 SYDVKM. The chain's CDR3 is CASSRLRGQLTEQYF. The DNA of the CDR3 is TGTGCCAGCAGCCGACTAAGGGGACAGCTAACTGAGCAGTACTTC.

The genes are TRBV9 and TRBJ2-3, with 13 bases fitting TRBD2. The CDR3 has 19 residues. Germline-derived CDR1 and CDR2 are SGDLS and YYNGEE. The V and J ends lost 0 bases and 2 bases, in that order; junction bases with no gene match: 9. The CDR3 loop is CASSVGLTSGGAVTDTQYF. DNA for the CDR3: TGTGCCAGCAGCGTAGGACTAACTAGCGGGGGGGCGGTCACAGATACGCAGTATTTT.

The chain links TRBV6-6 to TRBJ1-5; the D is unclear. The CDR3 is made up of 15 amino acids. The germline V and J ends were trimmed by 6 bases and 1 base, with 13 bases remaining between them. Germline V gene sequence: CDR1 MNHNY, CDR2 SVGAGI (reference sequence). CDR3 residues: CASSPTLGSNQPQHF. In DNA, the CDR3 is TGTGCCAGCAGCCCGACTTTGGGGAGCAATCAGCCCCAGCATTTT.

The chain couples TRBV5-4 to TRBJ1-2, with D maybe TRBD1 (5 bases). CDR1 and CDR2 from the germline V gene are SGHNT and YYREEE (reference sequence). The V end lost 0 bases, the J end lost 2 bases, and 11 bases lay between the germline ends. The CDR3 consists of 15 residues. The CDR3 bases are TGTGCCAGCAGCTTGGAACAGGCCCGGAACTATGGCTACACCTTC. This sequence encodes CASSLEQARNYGYTF.

This clone was seen only once. The CDR3 sequence is CASSLSTDEAFF. The DNA for the CDR3 is TGCGCCAGCAGCCTTTCGACCGATGAAGCTTTCTTT. J is TRBJ1-1 and V is TRBV4-1; D unresolved. The V gene's germline CDR1 is MGHRA and CDR2 YSYEKL. V lost 4 bases and J 7 bases, leaving 10 bases between the germline ends. The CDR3 is 12 amino acids.

The chain joins TRBV15 to TRBJ2-3; 9 bases agree with TRBD1. Germline lookup yields CDR1 LNHNV and CDR2 YYDKDF (reference sequence). This CDR3 has 15 amino acids. V was clipped by 5 bases and J by 1 base; unmatched bases: 4. This CDR3 reads CATSVTGGRTDTQYF. In DNA form, the CDR3 reads TGTGCCACCAGCGTTACAGGGGGCCGCACAGATACGCAGTATTTT.

This clone occurred a few times. The CDR3 is CASSAGGRQETQYF. CDR3 DNA sequence: TGTGCCAGTAGTGCCGGGGGGCGCCAAGAGACCCAGTACTTC. The V gene is TRBV19, the J gene TRBJ2-5; a weak D match, TRBD2 (7 bases). V was trimmed by 5 bases and J by 1 base, leaving 11 bases between them. The CDR3 length is 14 residues. The germline V gene encodes CDR1 LNHDA and CDR2 SQIVND (reference sequence).

The chain couples TRBV27 to TRBJ1-1, with D unresolved. This CDR3 comprises 15 residues. Looked up from germline, CDR1 is MNHEY and CDR2 is SMNVEV (reference sequence). Deletions cut 0 bases from V and 3 bases from J, with 11 bases between. CDR3 DNA sequence: TGTGCCAGCAGTTTATCTAGCCAGGCGTACACTGAAGCTTTCTTT. Amino acids: CASSLSSQAYTEAFF.

This clone was counted ten times or more. J is TRBJ1-6 and V is TRBV7-6; D not certain. V was trimmed by 1 base and J by 10 bases, leaving 11 bases between them. The CDR3 is 14 amino acids. Germline V gene data show CDR1 as SGHVS and CDR2 as FNYEAQ. CDR3 sequence: CASSLGRADSPLHF. DNA of the CDR3: TGTGCCAGCAGCTTAGGACGGGCTGACTCACCCCTCCACTTT. Complete variable domain (other parts from reference TRBV7-6 and TRBJ1-6): GAGVSQSPRYKVTKRGQDVALRCDPISGHVSLYWYRQALGQGPEFLTYFNYEAQQDKSGLPNDRFSAERPEGSISTLTIQRTEQRDSAMYRCASSLGRADSPLHFGNGTRLTVT.

The rearrangement links TRBV2 to TRBJ2-3; TRBD1 matches at 10 bases. There are 14 residues in the CDR3. Germline CDR1 SNHLY, CDR2 FYNNEI. Trimming took 6 bases from V and 4 from J; bases not matched to a gene: 4. This CDR3 is CASRPGQGSDTQYF. As DNA, the CDR3 is TGTGCCAGCAGGCCGGGACAGGGGTCAGATACGCAGTATTTT.

V is TRBV28 and J is TRBJ1-5; tentative D call: TRBD1 (6 bases). The CDR3 extends over 15 amino acids. Germline V lookup: CDR1 MDHEN, CDR2 SYDVKM. The ends were cut back, 3 bases at V and 3 bases at J, with 12 bases in the middle. Here the CDR3 reads CASSFGGGYNQPQHF. CDR3 coding DNA: TGTGCCAGCAGTTTTGGGGGGGGCTACAATCAGCCCCAGCATTTT.

This chain joins TRBV20-1 and TRBJ2-5; no firm D call. The germline V and J ends were trimmed by 3 bases and 2 bases, with 7 bases remaining between them. Germline lookup yields CDR1 DFQATT and CDR2 SNEGSKA (reference sequence). This CDR3 is built from 12 residues. The CDR3 here is CSASRQQETQYF. Here the CDR3 DNA reads TGCAGTGCTAGTCGTCAACAAGAGACCCAGTACTTC.

This clone came up once. V usage is TRBV30 and J usage is TRBJ2-5; D gene uncertain. With 3 bases removed from V and 5 bases from J, the gap between germline ends came to 10 bases. The CDR3 consists of 12 residues. Germline V gives CDR1 GTSNPN, CDR2 SVGIG (reference sequence). The CDR3 region has the DNA TGTGCCTGGAGAGATACCCGGGAGACCCAGTACTTC. Protein: CAWRDTRETQYF.

The CDR3 DNA sequence: TGTGCCAGCAGTACCAGGACTAGCGGGGGGGATGAGCAGTTCTTC. Its protein product is CASSTRTSGGDEQFF. The chain carries TRBV6-2 or TRBV6-3 and TRBJ2-1, with 15 bases that match TRBD2. V gave up 5 bases and J gave up 8 bases; unmatched junction bases: 4. The CDR3 is made up of 15 amino acids. Germline V gene data show CDR1 as MNHEY and CDR2 as SVGEGT.

The chain combines TRBV20-1 with TRBJ2-7; D uncertain. CDR3 length: 11 residues. From germline, CDR1 is DFQATT and CDR2 SNEGSKA (reference sequence). Trimming cost V 6 bases and J 2 bases, with 8 bases left between them. CDR3 residues: CSAPGPYEQYF. As DNA, the CDR3 is TGCAGTGCCCCGGGCCCCTACGAGCAGTACTTC.

V and J are TRBV27 and TRBJ2-2, with D possibly matching TRBD2 (7 bases). Germline V gene data show CDR1 as MNHEY and CDR2 as SMNVEV (reference sequence). The CDR3 covers 16 residues. The ends were cut back, 3 bases at V and 4 bases at J, with 15 bases in the middle. The CDR3 coding sequence is TGTGCCAGCAGTTTCGAGGGGGGGGGCTCCACCGGGGAGCTGTTTTTT. Translation gives CASSFEGGGSTGELFF.

In regard to this clone: The DNA is left out, because the CDR3 cannot be placed on it with certainty; the CDR3 is given as TCRdb lists it. This sequence joins TRBV28 and TRBJ2-5; the table's TRBD2 call for D was not verified on the DNA. Including both end residues, the CDR3 is 15 amino acids long. Germline values: CDR1 MDHEN, CDR2 SYDVKM. The CDR3 here is CASSSSDAGRETQYF.

The rearrangement links TRBV4-3 to TRBJ1-3; TRBD1 might be the D (6 bases). Between the trimmed V and J ends, which lost 3 bases and 0 bases, there was a span of 12 bases. The CDR3 runs to 16 residues. Germline assignment: CDR1 LGHNA and CDR2 YSLEER. In nucleotides, the CDR3 is TGCGCCAGCAGCCACCCTGGGGGCTTCTCTGGAAACACCATATATTTT. It specifies CASSHPGGFSGNTIYF.

About this clone: At the DNA level, this CDR3 is encoded by other sequences in the same sample as well. The rearrangement joins TRBV6-5 to TRBJ2-7, with a tentative D call TRBD2 (7 bases). The CDR3 length is 14 residues. Trimming removed 5 bases from V and 4 bases from J, with 15 bases in between. Per the germline V gene, CDR1 is MNHEY and CDR2 is SVGAGI. The CDR3 reads CASSPSGGGYEQYF. CDR3 DNA: TGTGCCAGCAGTCCCTCGGGGGGCGGGTACGAGCAGTACTTC.

This clone was seen just once. The genes are TRBV28 and TRBJ1-1; no clear D gene. The length of the CDR3 is 14 residues. Germline V gene data show CDR1 as MDHEN and CDR2 as SYDVKM. V was pared by 5 bases and J by 0 bases, with 10 bases between. The CDR3 DNA follows: TGTGCCAGCAGTCCCGTAAGCATGAACACTGAAGCTTTCTTT. This translates into CASSPVSMNTEAFF.